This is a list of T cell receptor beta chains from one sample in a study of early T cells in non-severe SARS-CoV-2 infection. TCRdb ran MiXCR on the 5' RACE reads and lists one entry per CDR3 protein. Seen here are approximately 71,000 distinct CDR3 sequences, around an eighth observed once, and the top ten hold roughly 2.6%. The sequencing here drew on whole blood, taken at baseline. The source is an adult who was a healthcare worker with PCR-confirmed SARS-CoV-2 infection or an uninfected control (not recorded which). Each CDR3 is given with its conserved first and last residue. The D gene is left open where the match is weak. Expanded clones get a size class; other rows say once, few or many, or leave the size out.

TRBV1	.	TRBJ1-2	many	CTSSQGPGQQKFGYTF	TGCACCAGCAGCCAAGGGCCGGGACAGCAAAAATTTGGCTACACCTTC
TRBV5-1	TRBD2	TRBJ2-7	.	CASSPTSGGFSYEQYF	TGCGCCAGCAGCCCGACAAGCGGGGGGTTTTCCTACGAGCAGTACTTC
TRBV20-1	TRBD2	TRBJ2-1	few	CSARFERGYNEQFF	TGCAGTGCTAGATTCGAGCGGGGTTACAATGAGCAGTTCTTC
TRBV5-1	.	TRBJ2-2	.	CVSSSDTTNTGELFF	TGCGTCAGCAGCTCGGACACTACGAACACCGGGGAGCTGTTTTTT
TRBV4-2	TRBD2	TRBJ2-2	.	CASSQRLASGPDTGELFF	TGTGCCAGCAGCCAACGGCTGGCTAGCGGCCCAGACACCGGGGAGCTGTTTTTT
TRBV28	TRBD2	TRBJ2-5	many	CASSSGLSKETQYF	TGTGCCAGCAGTTCGGGACTATCCAAAGAGACCCAGTACTTC
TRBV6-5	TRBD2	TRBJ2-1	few	CASRPTSGGSYNEQFF	TGTGCCAGCAGACCCACTAGCGGGGGATCCTACAATGAGCAGTTCTTC
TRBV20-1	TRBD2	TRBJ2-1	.	CSARTSGGLFYNEQFF	TGCAGTGCAAGGACTAGCGGGGGGCTTTTCTACAATGAGCAGTTCTTC
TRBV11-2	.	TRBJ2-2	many	CASNPIRENTGELFF	TGTGCCAGCAACCCAATCAGGGAAAACACCGGGGAGCTGTTTTTT
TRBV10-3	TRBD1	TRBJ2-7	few	CAIGQVTYEQYF	TGTGCCATCGGACAGGTTACCTACGAGCAGTACTTC
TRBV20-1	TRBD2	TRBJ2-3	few	CSARSRTSGLTDTQYF	TGCAGTGCTAGATCCCGGACTAGCGGGCTCACAGATACGCAGTATTTT
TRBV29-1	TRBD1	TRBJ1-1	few	CSETRGTEAFF	TGCAGCGAAACCAGGGGGACTGAAGCTTTCTTT
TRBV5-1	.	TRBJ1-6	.	CASSLGTVTSNSPLHF	TGCGCCAGCAGCTTGGGGACAGTCACGAGTAATTCACCCCTCCACTTT
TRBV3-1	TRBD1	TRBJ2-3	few	CASSHGTGKTDTQYF	TGTGCCAGCAGCCATGGGACAGGGAAGACAGATACGCAGTATTTT
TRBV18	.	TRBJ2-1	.	CASADRAYNEQFF	TGTGCCAGCGCCGACAGAGCCTACAATGAGCAGTTCTTC
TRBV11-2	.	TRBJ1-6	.	CASSLARQGTFNSPLHF	TGTGCCAGCAGCTTAGCCCGCCAGGGGACTTTTAATTCACCCCTCCACTTT
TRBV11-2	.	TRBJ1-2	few	CVSSLGWQTSYGYTF	TGTGTCAGCAGCTTAGGGTGGCAGACCAGCTATGGCTACACCTTC
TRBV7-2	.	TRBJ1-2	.	CASSQQLNYGYTF	TGTGCCAGCAGCCAACAGCTTAACTATGGCTACACCTTC
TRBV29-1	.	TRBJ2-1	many	CSVEDTRVDEQFF	TGCAGCGTTGAAGATACCAGGGTAGATGAGCAGTTCTTC
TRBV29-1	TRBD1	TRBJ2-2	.	CSVGGRGRTGELFF	TGCAGCGTCGGGGGCAGGGGGCGCACCGGGGAGCTGTTTTTT
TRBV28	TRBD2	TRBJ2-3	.	CASSHHYLSGGFTDTQYF	TGTGCCAGCAGTCACCACTACTTGAGCGGGGGCTTCACAGATACGCAGTATTTT
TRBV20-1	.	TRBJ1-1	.	CSADLTDWAEAFF	TGCAGTGCCGACCTGACAGATTGGGCTGAAGCTTTCTTT
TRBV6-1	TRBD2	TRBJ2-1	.	CASTQGLAGRNEQFF	TGTGCCAGCACCCAAGGGCTAGCGGGGCGAAATGAGCAGTTCTTC
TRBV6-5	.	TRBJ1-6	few	CASSIRGADSPLHF	TGTGCCAGCAGTATCCGGGGAGCGGATTCACCCCTCCACTTT
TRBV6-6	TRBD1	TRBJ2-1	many	CASSYGQGGVNEQFF	TGTGCCAGCAGTTACGGACAGGGCGGTGTCAATGAGCAGTTCTTC
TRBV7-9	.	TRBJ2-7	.	CASSFRQFEQYF	TGTGCCAGCAGCTTTAGACAGTTTGAGCAGTACTTC
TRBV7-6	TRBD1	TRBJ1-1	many	CASSPRQGVGTEAFF	TGTGCCAGCAGCCCGCGACAGGGTGTGGGGACTGAAGCTTTCTTT
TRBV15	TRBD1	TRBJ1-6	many	CATSKPGQANSPLHF	TGTGCCACCAGTAAACCGGGACAGGCTAATTCACCCCTCCACTTT
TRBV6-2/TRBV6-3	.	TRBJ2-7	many	CASSSQWWQGTYEQYF	TGTGCCAGCAGTTCGCAATGGTGGCAGGGGACCTACGAGCAGTACTTC
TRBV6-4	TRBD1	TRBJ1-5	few	CASSGQGSNQPQHF	TGTGCCAGCAGTGGACAGGGATCAAATCAGCCCCAGCATTTT
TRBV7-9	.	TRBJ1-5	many	CASSSGGRAQPQHF	TGTGCCAGCAGCTCGGGCGGCAGGGCTCAGCCCCAGCATTTT
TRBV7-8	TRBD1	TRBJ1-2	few	CASSLRVGTGIYGYTF	TGTGCCAGCAGCCTGCGAGTGGGGACAGGGATCTATGGCTACACCTTC
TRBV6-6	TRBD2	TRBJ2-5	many	CASSLGLAGGETQYF	TGTGCCAGCAGCCTGGGACTAGCGGGGGGTGAGACCCAGTACTTC
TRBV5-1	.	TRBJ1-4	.	CASSSSPGNEKLFF	TGCGCCAGCAGCTCGAGCCCAGGGAACGAAAAACTGTTTTTT
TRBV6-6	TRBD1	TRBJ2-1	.	CASSSGTVSSEQFF	TGTGCCAGCAGTTCCGGGACAGTCTCCTCCGAGCAGTTCTTC
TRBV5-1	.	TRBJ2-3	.	CASSSKGDTQYF	TGCGCCAGCAGCTCAAAGGGTGATACGCAGTATTTT
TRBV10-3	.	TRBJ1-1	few	CAISVGGATEAFF	TGTGCCATCAGTGTTGGAGGGGCAACTGAAGCTTTCTTT
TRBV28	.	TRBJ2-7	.	CASTSPFSPYEQYF	TGTGCCAGCACCAGTCCTTTCTCTCCATACGAGCAGTACTTC
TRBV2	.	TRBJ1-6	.	CASSDPPSPLHF	TGTGCCAGCAGTGACCCCCCTTCACCCCTCCACTTT
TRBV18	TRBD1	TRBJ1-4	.	CASSSPGQANEKLFF	TGTGCCAGCTCATCGCCGGGACAGGCTAATGAAAAACTGTTTTTT
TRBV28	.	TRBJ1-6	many	CASSLSIGPLHF	TGTGCCAGCAGTTTATCCATCGGGCCCCTCCACTTT
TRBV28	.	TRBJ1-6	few	CASSLEGARTNSPLHF	TGTGCCAGCAGTTTAGAGGGCGCCCGAACTAATTCACCCCTCCACTTT
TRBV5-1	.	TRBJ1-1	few	CASSLNWNTEAFF	TGCGCCAGCAGCTTGAATTGGAACACTGAAGCTTTCTTT
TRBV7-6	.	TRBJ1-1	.	CASSSDKQTGNTEAFF	TGTGCCAGCAGCTCCGATAAACAAACAGGGAACACTGAAGCTTTCTTT
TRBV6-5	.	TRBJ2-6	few	CASSYRARTGSGANVLTF	TGTGCCAGCAGTTACCGCGCAAGAACAGGGTCTGGGGCCAACGTCCTGACTTTC
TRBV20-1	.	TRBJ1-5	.	CSARDRFNQPQHF	TGCAGTGCTAGAGACAGATTCAATCAGCCCCAGCATTTT
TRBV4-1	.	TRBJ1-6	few	CASSRMTNSPLHF	TGCGCCAGCAGCCGGATGACTAATTCACCCCTCCACTTT
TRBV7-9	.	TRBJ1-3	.	CASSLGGSRSGNTIYF	TGTGCCAGCAGTTTAGGCGGCTCCCGCTCTGGAAACACCATATATTTT
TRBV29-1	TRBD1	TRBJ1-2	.	CSAGDRGLGYTF	TGCAGCGCAGGGGACAGGGGGCTTGGCTACACCTTC
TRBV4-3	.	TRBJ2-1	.	CASSQLWGDLRDEQFF	TGCGCCAGCAGCCAGCTTTGGGGCGACCTCAGGGATGAGCAGTTCTTC
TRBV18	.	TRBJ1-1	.	CASSPPGQNTEAFF	TGTGCCAGCTCACCGCCGGGACAGAACACTGAAGCTTTCTTT
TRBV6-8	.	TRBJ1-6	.	CASSPRGGHRSPLHF	TGTGCCAGCAGTCCCCGAGGGGGGCATCGGTCACCCCTCCACTTT
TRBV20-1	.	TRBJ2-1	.	CSARDLESSYNEQFF	TGCAGTGCTAGAGATCTCGAGAGCTCCTACAATGAGCAGTTCTTC
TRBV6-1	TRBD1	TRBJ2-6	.	CARSTQGAQGANVLTF	TGTGCCAGGAGTACCCAGGGGGCGCAAGGGGCCAACGTCCTGACTTTC
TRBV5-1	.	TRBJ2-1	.	CASSPRPGASYNEQFF	TGCGCCAGCAGCCCCCGCCCCGGAGCTTCCTACAATGAGCAGTTCTTC
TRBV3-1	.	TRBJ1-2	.	CASSQGQRGYTF	TGTGCCAGCAGCCAAGGCCAGCGGGGCTACACCTTC
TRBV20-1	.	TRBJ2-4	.	CSAAWTAGKNIQYF	TGCAGTGCTGCGTGGACGGCGGGGAAAAACATTCAGTACTTC
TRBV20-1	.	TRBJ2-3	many	CSAPVGVADTQYF	TGCAGCGCCCCGGTAGGCGTAGCAGATACGCAGTATTTT
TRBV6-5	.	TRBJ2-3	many	CASSSERYTDTQYF	TGTGCCAGCAGCTCCGAGAGGTACACAGATACGCAGTATTTT